This TCR beta chain came from a study of response to subunit inactivated influenza vaccine. Via MiXCR, TCRdb re-called the RT-PCR reads, giving one row per CDR3 protein. The sample includes fewer than 700,000 distinct CDR3 sequences, 10% to 15% of them seen just once. Many counts were recorded for this clonotype. J lost 4 bases, V lost 3 bases, and 5 bases had no gene match. Germline V lookup: CDR1 LNHNV, CDR2 YYDKDF (reference sequence). The CDR3 length is 15 residues. V gene TRBV15 combines with J gene TRBJ1-5, with 8 bases that match TRBD1. This sequence was found in a man aged 50 to 60 who received an inactivated influenza vaccine. The material sequenced was PBMCs from blood, taken around seven weeks after vaccination. CDR3 bases: TGTGCCACCAGCAGTCGGGACAGGAGAAATCAGCCCCAGCATTTT. As protein: CATSSRDRRNQPQHF.